Detailed here is one TCR beta chain. Its cognate antigen is unknown. TCRdb keeps only in-frame clones here, not all; method: immunoSEQ multiplex PCR. The sample includes 80,000 to 100,000 clones, around 81% of them seen just once. Every one of the patients relapsed after autologous stem cell transplantation (brentuximab vedotin exposure was variable). The study recorded best responses of complete response, partial response or progressive disease. In germline, CDR1 is GTSNPN, CDR2 SVGIG (reference sequence). CDR3 length equals 16 residues. The J segment lost 0 bases and the V segment lost 4 bases, leaving 9 bases of the junction unmatched. These data come from a study of PD-1 blockade in classical Hodgkin lymphoma. The study's findings and limits: The origin of the repertoire differences remains undefined, with disease activity or prior therapy as possible causes. Those starting nivolumab under 1 year post-ASCT were excluded. Prior to therapy, complete responders displayed diversity much like that of newly diagnosed patients.

This TCR was sampled from a human donor with classical Hodgkin lymphoma. Material: peripheral blood mononuclear cells (PBMCs), obtained before the second cycle of nivolumab. The rearrangement joins TRBV30 to TRBJ1-3, with 7 nucleotides matching TRBD1. The CDR3 protein is CAWNTQGGLSGNTIYF. The DNA of the CDR3 is TGTGCCTGGAATACTCAGGGGGGCCTCTCTGGAAACACCATATATTTT.